Following are 24 T cell receptor beta chains from one sample sequenced in a study of brain metastases from non-small cell lung cancer (dated by TCRdb to about 2019). Libraries were prepared through the immunoSEQ multiplex PCR assay. Sourced from immuneACCESS, this table was stored by TCRdb with only in-frame sequences that have V and J called. A share of the clones is absent; for the studies checked, an unresolved V gene accounts for under half, and the remainder has no known explanation. Within this sample are 4,000 to 4,500 clones, with roughly 85% of them counted one time only. Around 6% of the sample rests with the top ten. Sequenced: primary lung tumor tissue. Reading the label with the study, this specimen's cell subset or site is: primary lung tumor paired with brain metastasis. Source of these receptors: a donor at least 40 years old with non-small cell lung cancer.

The J gene is TRBJ2-1, the V gene TRBV10-1; D call uncertain. V was clipped by 3 bases and J by 6 bases, with 15 bases between them. This CDR3 has 15 residues. Germline assignment: CDR1 WNHNN and CDR2 SYGVQD (reference sequence). This CDR3 reads CASSDGLGPGNEQFF. In DNA, the CDR3 is TGCGCCAGCAGTGATGGGCTAGGGCCGGGCAATGAGCAGTTCTTC.

Points on this clone: At one of its ends the junction is not consistent with the germline gene, which may arise from a read error. J is TRBJ2-6 and V is TRBV28; 7 nucleotides match TRBD2. This CDR3 contains 16 residues. Germline CDR1 reads MDHEN; CDR2 reads SYDVKM. CDR3: CASSRGRGWRANILTF. The CDR3, as DNA: TGTGCCAGCTCTCGGGGGAGGGGTTGGAGGGCCAACATCCTGACTTTC.

This clone was observed once. At one boundary the junction diverges from the germline segment, which might be a read error. V gene TRBV2 combines with J gene TRBJ1-1, with unresolved D. The CDR3 runs to 17 residues. Germline loops: CDR1 SNHLY, CDR2 FYNNEI. The CDR3 protein is CASSEERFAGRNIEAFF. In DNA, the CDR3 is TGTGCCAGCAGTGAAGAAAGGTTTGCCGGGAGGAACATTGAAGCTTTCTTT.

On this clone itself: Germline and junction disagree at one end, which may indicate a read error. The chain links TRBV23-1 to TRBJ2-7; D is possibly TRBD2 (5 bases). TRBV23-1 is placed among ORFs of uncertain function. The CDR3 covers 13 residues. The CDR3 protein is CASPPGYSYGQYF. The CDR3 nucleotides are TGCGCCAGTCCCCCGGGGTACAGCTACGGGCAGTACTTC.

The table lists this clone with a count of one. This chain connects TRBV25-1 to TRBJ2-7; 9 nucleotides match TRBD2. With 4 bases clipped from V and 7 bases from J, the junction kept 11 bases outside the gene matches. The CDR3 consists of 15 residues. CDR1 and CDR2 (germline): MGHDK, SYGVNS. CDR3 in amino acids: CASSVGLAEPGEQYF. CDR3 in DNA: TGTGCCAGCAGTGTGGGACTAGCCGAACCGGGGGAGCAGTACTTC.

V is TRBV7-2 and J is TRBJ2-2, with a weak D call TRBD1 (5 bases). Trimming left V 3 bases short and J 6 bases short, with 23 bases between. The germline V gene has CDR1 SGHTA and CDR2 FQGNSA. CDR3 length: 18 residues. In DNA form, the CDR3 reads TGTGCCAGCAGCTTTAAATGGCTCGCGAGTGGGGCGGCCGGGGAGCTGTTTTTT. This gives the protein CASSFKWLASGAAGELFF.

The chain uses TRBV4-3 and TRBJ2-6; possible D gene TRBD1, 6 bases. The CDR3 totals 17 residues. The germline V and J ends were trimmed by 1 base and 0 bases, with 10 bases remaining between them. Germline V gives CDR1 LGHNA, CDR2 YSLEER. CDR3 in DNA: TGCGCCAGCAGCCAAGGACAGGTCTTCTCTGGGGCCAACGTCCTGACTTTC. It codes for CASSQGQVFSGANVLTF.

The CDR3 here is CASSSPFVAGDNEQFF. The CDR3 DNA follows: TGTGCCAGCAGTTCCCCGTTTGTAGCGGGAGACAATGAGCAGTTCTTC. The chain carries TRBV27 and TRBJ2-1; 9 bases are shared with TRBD2. The V and J ends lost 4 bases and 5 bases, in that order; junction bases with no gene match: 9. CDR1 is MNHEY and CDR2 is SMNVEV in the germline V gene (reference sequence). This CDR3 region has 16 residues.

This sequence joins TRBV7-6 and TRBJ2-2; 8 bases align to TRBD1. Germline V gene lookup returns CDR1 SGHVS and CDR2 FNYEAQ. The CDR3 is made up of 20 amino acids. Unmatched junction bases numbered 20, after V lost 5 bases and J lost 3 bases. In DNA form, the CDR3 reads TGTGCCAGCAGCACCCGTATCCGGGGCAGGGGGCTAATTTACACCGGGGAGCTGTTTTTT. It is translated as CASSTRIRGRGLIYTGELFF.

The chain combines TRBV18 with TRBJ2-5; unclear D gene. Germline V gene data show CDR1 as KGHSH and CDR2 as LQKENI. The CDR3 sequence is 13 residues long. The V and J ends lost 0 bases and 4 bases respectively, with 6 bases between them. CDR3 residues: CASSPPPGETQYF. For the CDR3, the DNA is TGTGCCAGCTCACCACCTCCCGGAGAGACCCAGTACTTC.

The J gene is TRBJ2-2, the V gene TRBV28; D gene ambiguous. Per the germline V gene, CDR1 is MDHEN and CDR2 is SYDVKM. The CDR3 loop spans 13 amino acids. V was cut by 5 bases and J by 3 bases, with 7 bases left in between. The chain's CDR3 is CASSKLDTGELFF. CDR3 coding DNA: TGTGCCAGCAGTAAACTGGACACCGGGGAGCTGTTTTTT.

The rearrangement uses TRBV21-1 and TRBJ2-3; the D segment call TRBD2 is taken from the table without a DNA check. TRBV21-1 is annotated as a pseudogene. The CDR3 contains 21 residues. DNA of the CDR3: TGTGCCAGCAGCGCTGAAGGACTAGCGGTCGAATACCTCGTGTACGCAGATACGCAGTATTTT. This gives the protein CASSAEGLAVEYLVYADTQYF.

This clone has just a few counts. Other DNA sequences within the sample encode an identical CDR3. The chain carries TRBV5-6 and TRBJ1-2, with 8 bases matching TRBD1. Trimming at V came to 4 bases and at J to 4 bases, leaving 12 bases not matched to a gene. The length of the CDR3 is 16 residues. The V gene's germline CDR1 is SGHDT and CDR2 YYEEEE. CDR3 DNA sequence: TGTGCCAGCAGCCCGAACCCGGGACAGGAATCCTATGGCTACACCTTC. The encoded protein is CASSPNPGQESYGYTF.

This rearrangement joins TRBV4-3 to TRBJ1-2; D is perhaps TRBD1 (6 bases). With 1 base removed from V and 4 bases from J, the gap between germline ends came to 16 bases. This CDR3 is built from 16 residues. From germline, CDR1 is LGHNA and CDR2 YSLEER. The CDR3 loop reads CASSQVVGGAGYGYTF. The CDR3 nucleotides are TGCGCCAGCAGCCAAGTGGTGGGGGGCGCGGGCTATGGCTACACCTTC.

J is TRBJ2-1 and V is TRBV24-1; D is perhaps TRBD2 (5 bases). The V and J ends lost 8 bases and 0 bases respectively, with 7 bases between them. This CDR3 has 13 residues. CDR1 is KGHDR and CDR2 is SFDVKD in the germline V gene. CDR3 in amino acids: CATTGSSYNEQFF. The CDR3 DNA follows: TGTGCCACCACGGGGAGCTCCTACAATGAGCAGTTCTTC.

The chain is built from TRBV11-3 and TRBJ2-7; D gene ambiguous. Germline V gene sequence: CDR1 SGHNT, CDR2 YENEEA. The CDR3 contains 14 residues. V was trimmed by 5 bases and J by 1 base, leaving 12 bases between them. The CDR3 here is CASSPGGSSYEQYF. The CDR3 bases are TGTGCCAGCAGCCCTGGCGGCAGTTCCTACGAGCAGTACTTC.

The chain employs TRBV30 and TRBJ1-2, with TRBD1 matching 7 bases. This CDR3 region has 13 residues. Germline CDR1 is GTSNPN and CDR2 is SVGIG (reference sequence). V shed 3 bases and J 3 bases; nucleotides not matched to a gene: 4. CDR3 protein: CAWSEGGYYGYTF. CDR3 bases: TGTGCCTGGAGCGAAGGGGGCTACTATGGCTACACCTTC.

The chain uses TRBV5-1 and TRBJ1-1; D gene ambiguous. The CDR3 has 13 amino acids. The germline CDR1 and CDR2 sequences are SGHRS and YFSETQ. Between the trimmed V and J ends, which lost 4 bases and 4 bases, there was a span of 11 bases. The chain's CDR3 is CASSPTVGTEAFF. The CDR3 nucleotides are TGCGCCAGCAGCCCCACGGTGGGCACTGAAGCTTTCTTT.

This clone was observed a handful of times. This chain joins TRBV6-6 and TRBJ2-1; 8 nucleotides match TRBD1. The CDR3 spans 16 residues. V was clipped by 6 bases and J by 0 bases; unmatched bases: 7. Germline assignment: CDR1 MNHNY and CDR2 SVGAGI (reference sequence). The CDR3 sequence is CASRDRTGSSYNEQFF. CDR3 bases: TGTGCCAGCAGGGACAGGACAGGGAGCTCCTACAATGAGCAGTTCTTC.

This chain links TRBV29-1 with TRBJ1-1, with unresolved D. V dropped 6 bases and J dropped 3 bases, with 11 bases sitting between them. Germline lookup yields CDR1 SQVTM and CDR2 ANQGSEA. The CDR3 totals 12 residues. The CDR3 DNA reads as TGCAGCGTCGTGGGTTGGGACACTGAAGCTTTCTTT. The encoded protein is CSVVGWDTEAFF.

Worth noting for this clone: Sequence at one end of the junction differs from germline and may be a read error. The chain uses TRBV7-9 and TRBJ1-4; no clear D gene. Germline lookup yields CDR1 SEHNR and CDR2 FQNEAQ (reference sequence). The CDR3 sequence is 15 residues long. CDR3 sequence reads: CASSARFGLNEKLFF. The DNA for the CDR3 is TGTGCTAGCAGCGCCCGATTTGGTCTTAATGAAAAACTGTTTTTT.

The V call is TRBV29-1, the J call TRBJ2-5; D gene unclear. Trimming took off 3 bases at V and 2 bases at J, with 7 bases between the two ends. This CDR3 comprises 12 residues. Germline CDR1 SQVTM, CDR2 ANQGSEA. As DNA, the CDR3 is TGCAGCGTTGAGTTATTACAAGAGACCCAGTACTTC. It yields the protein CSVELLQETQYF.

In its sample, this clone was seen once. This chain joins TRBV6-5 and TRBJ2-7; TRBD2 is a possible D gene (6 bases). V was pared by 6 bases and J by 4 bases, with 13 bases between. Germline lookup yields CDR1 MNHEY and CDR2 SVGAGI. The CDR3 runs 13 residues. The CDR3 spells CASRGGKGYEQYF. As DNA, the CDR3 is TGTGCCAGCAGGGGCGGGAAGGGTTACGAGCAGTACTTC.

The chain joins TRBV20-1 to TRBJ2-5; D possibly corresponds to TRBD1 (6 bases). The CDR3 has 12 amino acids. V was pared by 3 bases and J by 2 bases, with 7 bases between. CDR1 and CDR2 (germline): DFQATT, SNEGSKA (reference sequence). The CDR3, as DNA: TGCAGTGCTAGTGGACAGCAAGAGACCCAGTACTTC. This codes for CSASGQQETQYF.